One sample yielded the 2 T cell receptor beta chains listed below, sequenced in a study of blood T cell repertoires in COVID-19. Using immunoSEQ multiplex PCR, the repertoire was profiled, and TCRdb retains in-frame clones only, with some absent. Here the sample spans approximately 300,000 clones, 90% being singletons. Sequencing input: peripheral blood. The receptors here all came from a woman aged 30 to 39 with COVID-19, enrolled during active disease.

The chain joins TRBV10-1 to TRBJ2-7; D is possibly TRBD2 (7 bases). Trimming took off 8 bases at V and 5 bases at J, with 19 bases between the two ends. CDR1 is WNHNN and CDR2 is SYGVQD in the germline V gene (reference sequence). There are 14 residues in the CDR3. In DNA form, the CDR3 reads TGCGCCAGCTCGAAGGGGGGGATCATGGACGAGCAGTACTTC. Protein product: CASSKGGIMDEQYF.

The V gene is TRBV24-1, the J gene TRBJ2-5, with TRBD1 matching over 9 bases. CDR1 KGHDR and CDR2 SFDVKD come from the germline V gene. The V segment lost 3 bases and the J segment 10 bases; nucleotides outside the gene matches: 5. The CDR3 loop spans 13 amino acids. The CDR3 region is CATSDRQGGGQYF. CDR3 sequence (DNA): TGTGCCACCAGTGATCGACAGGGGGGAGGCCAGTACTTC.